Reported below is one T cell receptor beta chain. Sequencing used immunoSEQ multiplex PCR; TCRdb keeps in-frame clones, though not all of them. The repertoire consists of about 130,000 clones, with over 90% occurring once and the leading ten covering over 4%. The data were obtained in a study of T cell responses to AZD1222 COVID-19 vaccine. Germline CDR1 SGHDN, CDR2 FVKESK. The V end lost 0 bases, the J end lost 15 bases, and 15 bases lay between the germline ends. This CDR3 region has 13 residues. The rearrangement uses TRBV14 and TRBJ2-1; no firm D call. The sequence was obtained from an adult in good health. This specimen consisted of peripheral blood, obtained on day 0 of AZD1222 vaccination. CDR3 protein: CASSQERASRRFF. The CDR3 DNA reads as TGTGCCAGCAGCCAAGAACGGGCGAGCAGGCGGTTCTTC.